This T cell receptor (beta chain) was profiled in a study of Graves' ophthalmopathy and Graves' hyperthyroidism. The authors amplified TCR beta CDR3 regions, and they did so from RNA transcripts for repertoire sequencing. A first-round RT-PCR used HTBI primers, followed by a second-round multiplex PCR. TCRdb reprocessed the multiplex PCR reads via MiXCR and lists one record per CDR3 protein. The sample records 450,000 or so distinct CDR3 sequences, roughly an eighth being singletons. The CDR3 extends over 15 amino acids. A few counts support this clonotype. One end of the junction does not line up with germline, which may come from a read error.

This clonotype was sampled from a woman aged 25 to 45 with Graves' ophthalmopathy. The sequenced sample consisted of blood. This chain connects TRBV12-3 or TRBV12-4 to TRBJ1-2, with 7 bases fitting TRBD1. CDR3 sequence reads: CASSRDSSSYYGYTF. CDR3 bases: TGTGCCAGCAGTAGGGACAGCTCGTCTTACTATGGTTACACCTTC.